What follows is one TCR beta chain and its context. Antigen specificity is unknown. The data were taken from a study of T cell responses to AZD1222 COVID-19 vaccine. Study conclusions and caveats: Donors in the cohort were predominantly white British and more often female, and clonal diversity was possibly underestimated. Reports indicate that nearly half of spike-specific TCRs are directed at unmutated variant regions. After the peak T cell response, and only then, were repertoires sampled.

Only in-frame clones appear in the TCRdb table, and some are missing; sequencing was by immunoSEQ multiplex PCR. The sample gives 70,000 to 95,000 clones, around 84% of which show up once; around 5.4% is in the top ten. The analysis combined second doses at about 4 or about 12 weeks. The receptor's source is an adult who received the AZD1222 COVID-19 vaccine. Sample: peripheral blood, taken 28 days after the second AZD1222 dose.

Here the CDR3 reads CASSDGTGGLYEQYF. The DNA of the CDR3 is TGTGCCAGCAGCGATGGGACAGGGGGCCTCTACGAGCAGTACTTC. This sequence joins TRBV9 and TRBJ2-7; 12 bases align to TRBD1. The CDR3 loop spans 15 amino acids. In germline, CDR1 is SGDLS, CDR2 YYNGEE. V was clipped by 3 bases and J by 3 bases; unmatched bases: 4.